Listed here are 25 T cell receptor beta chains from one sample, sequenced in a study of T-cell reconstitution after alpha-beta-depleted transplantation in children. Unique molecular identifiers were used to barcode this TCRbeta library. Using its own MiXCR run on the PCR reads, TCRdb lists one record per CDR3 protein. The sample holds roughly 240,000 distinct CDR3 sequences; roughly 7.7% are singletons and the top ten take about 6.4%. The sample was PBMCs, mostly from graft donor cells, taken 180 days after TCRalphabeta/CD19-depleted stem cell transplant. These TCRs come from a male patient younger than 18 who had a stem cell transplant for acute lymphoblastic leukemia, so the T cells may come from the graft donor.

This clonotype was observed many times. For the CDR3, the DNA is TGTGCCAGCAGCTTGACTATCCAAGAGACCCAGTACTTC. This translates into CASSLTIQETQYF. V usage is TRBV7-9 and J usage is TRBJ2-5; D may be TRBD2 (5 bases). Per germline, CDR1 SEHNR and CDR2 FQNEAQ (reference sequence). Trimming shortened V by 3 bases and J by 1 base, and 6 bases separated the two germline ends. The CDR3 has 13 amino acids.

This clonotype has ten or more counts. The J gene is TRBJ2-3, the V gene TRBV20-1; the match to TRBD2 covers 10 bases. The CDR3 spans 13 residues. Germline CDR1 and CDR2: DFQATT and SNEGSKA (reference sequence). V lost 3 bases and J lost 6; bases outside the gene matches: 3. Here the CDR3 reads CSASLAGVDTQYF. The CDR3 DNA reads as TGCAGTGCTAGTCTAGCGGGGGTGGATACGCAGTATTTT.

There are a few counts of this clonotype. V gene TRBV20-1 combines with J gene TRBJ2-7; 8 bases align to TRBD2. Germline lookup yields CDR1 DFQATT and CDR2 SNEGSKA (reference sequence). The CDR3 consists of 14 residues. V dropped 6 bases and J dropped 0; count of bases not matched to a gene: 7. The CDR3 protein is CSAYPGLVSYEQYF. The CDR3 nucleotides are TGCAGTGCCTACCCGGGACTAGTCTCCTACGAGCAGTACTTC.

This chain connects TRBV5-1 to TRBJ2-3; D is uncertain. Germline V lookup: CDR1 SGHRS, CDR2 YFSETQ. The germline V and J ends were trimmed by 5 bases and 0 bases, with 4 bases remaining between them. The CDR3 has 12 residues. CDR3 nucleotide sequence: TGCGCCAGCAGGGTTAGCACAGATACGCAGTATTTT. Translation: CASRVSTDTQYF.

At least ten counts were recorded for this clonotype. The chain has TRBV2 and TRBJ1-5; 10 positions agree with TRBD1. This CDR3 is 14 amino acids long. Germline values: CDR1 SNHLY, CDR2 FYNNEI. V shed 4 bases and J 5 bases; nucleotides not matched to a gene: 2. The CDR3 DNA sequence: TGTGCCAGCAGTGTGGGACAGGGGCATCAGCCCCAGCATTTT. Amino acids: CASSVGQGHQPQHF.

This clonotype was recorded many times. The chain links TRBV12-3 or TRBV12-4 to TRBJ1-2; a weak D match, TRBD1 (6 bases). Trimming removed 5 bases at V and 4 bases at J, with 17 bases between. The CDR3 totals 15 residues. The CDR3 DNA follows: TGTGCCAGCAGTGGCCCGCACAGGGCGGGCTATGGCTACACCTTC. It yields the protein CASSGPHRAGYGYTF.

This clonotype has at least ten counts. The V call is TRBV28, the J call TRBJ2-3; D call uncertain. This CDR3 comprises 15 residues. CDR1 and CDR2 (germline): MDHEN, SYDVKM. Trimming left V 3 bases short and J 3 bases short, with 13 bases between. CDR3 bases: TGTGCCAGCAGTTTTTGGAAGGGTTTGACAGATACGCAGTATTTT. As protein: CASSFWKGLTDTQYF.

This clonotype was found many times. The chain links TRBV3-1 to TRBJ2-7; D may be TRBD1 (6 bases). The CDR3 has 13 amino acids. Germline CDR1 and CDR2: LGHDT and YNNKEL (reference sequence). V gave up 2 bases and J gave up 2 bases, with 7 bases separating them. The CDR3 nucleotides read TGTGCCAGCAGCCAAAGGGGGACCTACGAGCAGTACTTC. Translation gives CASSQRGTYEQYF.

As to this clonotype: A clone one base away is much larger, so this may be a read error. This chain links TRBV27 with TRBJ2-5, with TRBD2 identical over 10 bases. There are 15 residues in the CDR3. The germline gives CDR1 MNHEY, CDR2 SMNVEV (reference sequence). CDR3 coding DNA: TGTGCCACCAGTTCCGGGACTAGCGCAGGGGAGACCCAGTACTTC. Translating gives CATSSGTSAGETQYF.

This clonotype was detected ten times or more. The chain couples TRBV19 to TRBJ1-1; maybe TRBD1 (5 bases). V was clipped by 3 bases and J by 0 bases, with 20 bases between them. The CDR3 totals 18 residues. The V gene's germline CDR1 is LNHDA and CDR2 SQIVND (reference sequence). CDR3 nucleotides: TGTGCCAGTAGTATCTTCCCATTCGACAGCTTAATGAACACTGAAGCTTTCTTT. Translation: CASSIFPFDSLMNTEAFF.

The chain combines TRBV13 with TRBJ2-7, with D tentatively TRBD1 or TRBD2 (6 bases each). In germline, CDR1 is PRHDT, CDR2 FYEKMQ (reference sequence). V was cut by 2 bases and J by 0 bases, with 11 bases left in between. The CDR3 totals 15 residues. The CDR3 coding sequence is TGTGCCAGCAGCTTACGAGGGGGGAGCTCCTACGAGCAGTACTTC. Protein product: CASSLRGGSSYEQYF.

This clonotype was found many times. The V call is TRBV20-1, the J call TRBJ2-5, with no clear D. Germline V gives CDR1 DFQATT, CDR2 SNEGSKA (reference sequence). Between the trimmed V and J ends, which lost 3 bases and 5 bases, there was a span of 4 bases. The CDR3 runs to 10 residues. CDR3 DNA: TGCAGTGCTAGGACGGAGACCCAGTACTTC. This gives the protein CSARTETQYF.

Ten or more counts support this clonotype. The rearrangement uses TRBV7-3 and TRBJ2-7, with 13 nucleotides matching TRBD2. Germline V CDR1 and CDR2: SGHTA, FQGTGA. The J segment lost 5 bases and the V segment lost 2 bases, leaving 3 bases of the junction unmatched. The CDR3 extends over 15 amino acids. The CDR3 DNA follows: TGTGCCAGCAGCTTAGGACTAGCGGGAGCTAACGAGCAGTACTTC. Encoded protein: CASSLGLAGANEQYF. Using reference TRBV7-3 and TRBJ2-7 for the parts outside the CDR3, the full variable domain is GAGVSQTPSNKVTEKGKYVELRCDPISGHTALYWYRQSLGQGPEFLIYFQGTGAADDSGLPNDRFFAVRPEGSVSTLKIQRTERGDSAVYLCASSLGLAGANEQYFGPGTRLTVT.

About this clonotype: This may come from a read error, since a much larger clone is one base off. The V and J genes are TRBV10-2 and TRBJ2-5; D is unresolved. CDR1 and CDR2 from the germline V gene are WSHSY and SAAADI. The CDR3 runs 14 residues. V lost 0 bases and J 6 bases, leaving 11 bases between the germline ends. The CDR3 coding sequence is TGCGCCAGCAGTGAGTCTGGCATACAGAAGACCCAGTACTTC. This translates into CASSESGIQKTQYF.

This clonotype was seen repeatedly, ten times or more. The chain couples TRBV19 to TRBJ2-5, with TRBD2 matching 14 bases. J lost 5 bases, V lost 5 bases, and 7 bases had no gene match. CDR1 and CDR2 (germline): LNHDA, SQIVND (reference sequence). This CDR3 comprises 16 residues. The DNA for the CDR3 is TGTGCCAGTAGTCTCGGGACTAGCGGGAGTCGGGAGACCCAGTACTTC. Its translation is CASSLGTSGSRETQYF.

In its sample, this clonotype was seen many times. The chain recombines TRBV20-1 with TRBJ1-5, with D unresolved. Trimming shortened V by 4 bases and J by 0 bases, and 7 bases separated the two germline ends. Germline V gene lookup returns CDR1 DFQATT and CDR2 SNEGSKA (reference sequence). This CDR3 comprises 13 residues. The CDR3 protein is CSAILNSNQPQHF. CDR3 coding DNA: TGCAGTGCTATACTTAATAGCAATCAGCCCCAGCATTTT.

The chain carries TRBV12-3 or TRBV12-4 and TRBJ1-3, with D tentatively TRBD1 (5 bases). The CDR3 runs 16 residues. V was cut by 5 bases and J by 1 base, with 15 bases left in between. For the CDR3, the DNA is TGTGCCAGCAGTCTAGGGACGGTGGGGTCTGGAAACACCATATATTTT. This codes for CASSLGTVGSGNTIYF.

This clonotype is labeled as medium-sized. This chain uses TRBV15 with TRBJ2-2; a possible D gene is TRBD1 (6 bases). Trimming stripped 3 bases from V and 5 bases from J, with 10 bases between. The CDR3 spans 14 residues. Germline values: CDR1 LNHNV, CDR2 YYDKDF (reference sequence). Here the CDR3 reads CATSSTGFTGELFF. Written as DNA, the CDR3 is TGTGCCACCAGCAGTACAGGGTTTACCGGGGAGCTGTTTTTT.

The table lists this clonotype with many counts. This chain connects TRBV2 to TRBJ2-3; the match to TRBD1 covers 8 bases. The CDR3 is made up of 17 amino acids. Unmatched junction bases numbered 10, after V lost 4 bases and J lost 1 base. Germline CDR1 and CDR2: SNHLY and FYNNEI. CDR3 sequence reads: CASSADRGGPGTDTQYF. CDR3 nucleotide sequence: TGTGCCAGCAGTGCTGACAGGGGAGGTCCTGGCACAGATACGCAGTATTTT.

This clonotype showed up just once. With a much larger clone just one base away, this may be a read error. The chain links TRBV29-1 to TRBJ1-4; unclear D gene. This CDR3 is 12 amino acids long. The ends were cut back, 5 bases at V and 3 bases at J, with 7 bases in the middle. From germline, CDR1 is SQVTM and CDR2 ANQGSEA. This CDR3 is CSVRWSNEKLFF. The CDR3, as DNA: TGCAGCGTTCGGTGGTCTAATGAAAAACTGTTTTTT.

This clonotype came up many times. The J gene is TRBJ2-2, the V gene TRBV10-3; 8 bases agree with TRBD2. The V gene end was trimmed by 11 bases and the J gene end by 0 bases; junction bases not matched to a gene: 11. Germline V gives CDR1 ENHRY, CDR2 SYGVKD. The CDR3 runs to 16 residues. CDR3 bases: TGTGCCTCGGGGGGGGGACCTAGCCCGAACACCGGGGAGCTGTTTTTT. Residues: CASGGGPSPNTGELFF.

This clonotype has ten or more counts. This chain joins TRBV20-1 and TRBJ2-5; TRBD2 matches at 13 bases. V lost 5 bases, J lost 5 bases, and 11 bases stayed unmatched. From germline, CDR1 is DFQATT and CDR2 SNEGSKA (reference sequence). The CDR3 is made up of 16 amino acids. Here the CDR3 reads CSAWGGLAGSRETQYF. Written as DNA, the CDR3 is TGCAGTGCTTGGGGGGGACTAGCGGGGAGTAGGGAGACCCAGTACTTC.

This clonotype was found many times. This sequence joins TRBV20-1 and TRBJ2-4; a weak D match, TRBD1 (7 bases). Per the germline V gene, CDR1 is DFQATT and CDR2 is SNEGSKA (reference sequence). V was cut by 0 bases and J by 9 bases, with 18 bases left in between. The CDR3 loop spans 15 amino acids. CDR3: CSARDPRQGGSIQYF. Written as DNA, the CDR3 is TGCAGTGCTAGAGACCCTAGACAGGGAGGTAGCATTCAGTACTTC.

This clonotype was seen at least ten times. The J gene is TRBJ1-2, the V gene TRBV27; TRBD1 is a possible D gene (5 bases). Germline CDR1 and CDR2: MNHEY and SMNVEV (reference sequence). Deletions cut 0 bases from V and 2 bases from J, with 7 bases between. CDR3 length: 14 residues. The CDR3 coding sequence is TGTGCCAGCAGTTTATCGGCAGGGAACTATGGCTACACCTTC. Protein sequence: CASSLSAGNYGYTF.

This clonotype was counted many times. The rearrangement links TRBV10-3 to TRBJ1-2, with 7 bases fitting TRBD1. The CDR3 is 12 amino acids. Trimming took 4 bases from V and 13 from J; bases not matched to a gene: 9. Per germline, CDR1 ENHRY and CDR2 SYGVKD. CDR3 DNA: TGTGCCATCAGTGTTATCCGGGACAGCCTCACCTTC. Protein sequence: CAISVIRDSLTF.